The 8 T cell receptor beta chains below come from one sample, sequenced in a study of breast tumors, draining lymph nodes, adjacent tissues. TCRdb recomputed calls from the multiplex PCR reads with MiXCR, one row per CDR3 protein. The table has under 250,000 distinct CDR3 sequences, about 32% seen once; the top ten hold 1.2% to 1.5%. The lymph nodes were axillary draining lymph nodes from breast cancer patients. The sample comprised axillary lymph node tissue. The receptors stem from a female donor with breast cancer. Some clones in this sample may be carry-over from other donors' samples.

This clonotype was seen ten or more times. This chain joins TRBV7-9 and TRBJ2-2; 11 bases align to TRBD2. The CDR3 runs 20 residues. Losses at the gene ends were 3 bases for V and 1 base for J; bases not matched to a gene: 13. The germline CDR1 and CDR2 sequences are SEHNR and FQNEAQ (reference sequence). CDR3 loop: CASSFQRATSGKRNTGELFF. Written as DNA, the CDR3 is TGTGCCAGCAGCTTTCAGAGGGCGACTAGCGGGAAAAGGAACACCGGGGAGCTGTTTTTT. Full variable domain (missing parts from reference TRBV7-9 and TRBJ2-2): DTGVSQNPRHKITKRGQNVTFRCDPISEHNRLYWYRQTLGQGPEFLTYFQNEAQLEKSRLLSDRFSAERPKGSFSTLEIQRTEQGDSAMYLCASSFQRATSGKRNTGELFFGEGSRLTVL.

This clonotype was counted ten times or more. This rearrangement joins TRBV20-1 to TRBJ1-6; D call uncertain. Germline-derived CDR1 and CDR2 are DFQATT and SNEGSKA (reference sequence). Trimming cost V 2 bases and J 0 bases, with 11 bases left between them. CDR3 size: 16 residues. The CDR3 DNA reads TGCAGTGCTAGACCTCGCGGGAGCTCCTATAATTCACCCCTCCACTTT. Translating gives CSARPRGSSYNSPLHF.

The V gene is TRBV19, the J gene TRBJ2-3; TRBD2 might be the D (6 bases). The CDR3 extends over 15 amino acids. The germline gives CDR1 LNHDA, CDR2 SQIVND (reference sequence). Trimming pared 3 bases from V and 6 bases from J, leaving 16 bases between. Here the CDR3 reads CASSMGLLGKDTQYF. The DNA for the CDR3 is TGTGCCAGTAGTATGGGACTCCTCGGGAAGGATACGCAGTATTTT.

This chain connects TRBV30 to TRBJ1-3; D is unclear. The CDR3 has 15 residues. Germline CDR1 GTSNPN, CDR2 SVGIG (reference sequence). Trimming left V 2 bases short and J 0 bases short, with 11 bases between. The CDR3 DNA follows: TGTGCCTGGAGTATGAACCCAAGCTCTGGAAACACCATATATTTT. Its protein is CAWSMNPSSGNTIYF.

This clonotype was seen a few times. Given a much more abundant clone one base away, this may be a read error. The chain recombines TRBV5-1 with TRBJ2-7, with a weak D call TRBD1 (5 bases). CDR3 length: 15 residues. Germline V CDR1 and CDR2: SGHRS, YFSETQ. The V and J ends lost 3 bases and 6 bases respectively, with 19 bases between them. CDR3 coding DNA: TGCGCCAGCAGCTCCGGACAATTGTTGAGCTCCGAGCAGTACTTC. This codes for CASSSGQLLSSEQYF.

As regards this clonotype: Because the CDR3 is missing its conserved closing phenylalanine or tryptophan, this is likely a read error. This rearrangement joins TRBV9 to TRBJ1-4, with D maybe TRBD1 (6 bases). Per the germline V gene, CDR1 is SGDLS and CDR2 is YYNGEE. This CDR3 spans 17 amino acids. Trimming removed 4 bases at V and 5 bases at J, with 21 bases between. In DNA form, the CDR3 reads TGTGCCAGCAGCACGGCCCCCAGGGGCTATGAGAATGAAAAACTGTTTGTT. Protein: CASSTAPRGYENEKLFV.

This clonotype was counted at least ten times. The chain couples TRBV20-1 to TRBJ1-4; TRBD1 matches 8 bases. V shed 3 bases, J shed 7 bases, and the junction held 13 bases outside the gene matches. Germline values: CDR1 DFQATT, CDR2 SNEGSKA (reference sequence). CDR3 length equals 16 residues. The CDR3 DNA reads TGCAGTGCTAGTCTGAGCCAGGGGGCAGAGGCTGAAAAACTGTTTTTT. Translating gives CSASLSQGAEAEKLFF.

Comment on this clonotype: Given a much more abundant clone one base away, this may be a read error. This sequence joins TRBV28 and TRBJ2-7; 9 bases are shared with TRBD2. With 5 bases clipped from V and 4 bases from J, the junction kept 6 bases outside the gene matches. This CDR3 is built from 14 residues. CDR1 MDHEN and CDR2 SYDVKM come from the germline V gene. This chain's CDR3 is CASSLLREGYEQYF. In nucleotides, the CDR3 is TGTGCCAGCAGTCTTCTGCGGGAGGGTTACGAGCAGTACTTC.